These 10 T cell receptor beta chains share one sample of origin, sequenced in a study of blood T cells in healthy people across ages. Alongside a J-beta primer mix, a sample-barcoded 5' primer served in a second PCR lasting roughly 6 to 11 cycles. TCRdb processed the 5' RACE reads anew with MiXCR; each CDR3 protein has one entry. This sample has about 1.5 million distinct CDR3 sequences, with roughly 43% found just once. The sample taken for sequencing was blood. Receptors originate from a woman under 30 in good health.

The chain has TRBV29-1 and TRBJ2-1; possible D gene TRBD2, 6 bases. Germline V gives CDR1 SQVTM, CDR2 ANQGSEA. The V and J ends lost 6 bases and 6 bases respectively, with 24 bases between them. The CDR3 length is 16 residues. DNA for the CDR3: TGCAGCGTCTCCCGGTGGGGAGAACTAGCAGGCAATGAGCAGTTCTTC. This sequence encodes CSVSRWGELAGNEQFF.

This clonotype has just a few counts. The gene calls are TRBV6-5 and TRBJ2-3; D is unresolved. Germline CDR1 is MNHEY and CDR2 is SVGAGI. CDR3 length: 16 residues. V was trimmed by 0 bases and J by 0 bases, leaving 10 bases between them. CDR3 loop: CASSYSVTPSTDTQYF. CDR3 bases: TGTGCCAGCAGTTACTCGGTAACCCCGAGCACAGATACGCAGTATTTT.

Concerning this clonotype: The junction does not match germline at one end; this may be a read error. This rearrangement joins TRBV20-1 to TRBJ2-1; tentative D call: TRBD2 (6 bases). Germline CDR1 and CDR2: DFQATT and SNEGSKA (reference sequence). The CDR3 contains 17 residues. CDR3 amino acids: CSASQKPTRSFDNGQFF. For the CDR3, the DNA is TGCAGTGCTAGCCAGAAACCGACTAGGTCCTTTGACAATGGGCAGTTCTTC.

The chain links TRBV27 to TRBJ1-4; the match to TRBD1 covers 8 bases. V was clipped by 4 bases and J by 7 bases; unmatched bases: 5. The CDR3 covers 14 residues. In germline, CDR1 is MNHEY, CDR2 SMNVEV (reference sequence). The CDR3 DNA is TGTGCCAGCAGTTCGACAGGGGTGGGTGAAAAACTGTTTTTT. Its protein is CASSSTGVGEKLFF.

In the case of this clonotype: A clone one base away is much larger, so this may be a read error. This rearrangement joins TRBV10-3 to TRBJ2-5; weak D call: TRBD1 (7 bases). Judging by the DNA end, TRBJ2-1 fits better; the J call may be wrong. CDR3 length equals 11 residues. Germline CDR1 is ENHRY and CDR2 is SYGVKD. CDR3 region: CAAGQQETQFF. CDR3 nucleotides: TGTGCCGCGGGACAGCAAGAGACCCAGTTCTTC.

The V call is TRBV28, the J call TRBJ2-7; unclear D gene. V was trimmed by 5 bases and J by 0 bases, leaving 14 bases between them. Germline V gene data show CDR1 as MDHEN and CDR2 as SYDVKM. CDR3 length: 15 residues. The CDR3 sequence: CASSPSFFSSYEQYF. Written as DNA, the CDR3 is TGTGCCAGCAGTCCCTCGTTCTTCTCCTCCTACGAGCAGTACTTC.

J is TRBJ2-5 and V is TRBV23-1; D is unclear. TRBV23-1 is designated an ORF whose function remains uncertain. With 7 bases removed from V and 11 bases from J, the gap between germline ends came to 26 bases. This CDR3 is 15 amino acids long. The CDR3 loop is CASTSTGDSYNEQYF. DNA for the CDR3: TGCGCCAGCACCTCGACCGGAGACTCCTACAATGAGCAGTACTTC.

As for this clonotype: This may arise from a read error, as a much more abundant clone is one base away. V gene TRBV29-1 combines with J gene TRBJ2-7; D unresolved. V shed 7 bases and J shed 2 bases, with 9 bases lying between them. Germline-derived CDR1 and CDR2 are SQVTM and ANQGSEA. The CDR3 extends over 11 amino acids. This chain's CDR3 is CSAQIPYEQYF. CDR3 coding DNA: TGCAGCGCCCAAATCCCCTACGAGCAGTACTTC.

This clonotype was seen a few times. The chain uses TRBV9 and TRBJ1-1, with D unresolved. V lost 0 bases and J 4 bases, leaving 10 bases between the germline ends. Looked up from germline, CDR1 is SGDLS and CDR2 is YYNGEE. This CDR3 has 14 residues. Written as DNA, the CDR3 is TGTGCCAGCAGCGTAGGCGGGTTAGGCACTGAAGCTTTCTTT. As protein: CASSVGGLGTEAFF.

The table lists this clonotype with a count of one. The chain carries TRBV6-2 or TRBV6-3 and TRBJ1-1; TRBD1 might be the D (6 bases). Germline V CDR1 and CDR2: MNHEY, SVGEGT. Deletions cut 8 bases from V and 2 bases from J, with 12 bases between. The CDR3 is 13 amino acids. The CDR3: CASVDRANTEAFF. Here the CDR3 DNA reads TGTGCCAGCGTGGACAGAGCTAACACTGAAGCTTTCTTT.